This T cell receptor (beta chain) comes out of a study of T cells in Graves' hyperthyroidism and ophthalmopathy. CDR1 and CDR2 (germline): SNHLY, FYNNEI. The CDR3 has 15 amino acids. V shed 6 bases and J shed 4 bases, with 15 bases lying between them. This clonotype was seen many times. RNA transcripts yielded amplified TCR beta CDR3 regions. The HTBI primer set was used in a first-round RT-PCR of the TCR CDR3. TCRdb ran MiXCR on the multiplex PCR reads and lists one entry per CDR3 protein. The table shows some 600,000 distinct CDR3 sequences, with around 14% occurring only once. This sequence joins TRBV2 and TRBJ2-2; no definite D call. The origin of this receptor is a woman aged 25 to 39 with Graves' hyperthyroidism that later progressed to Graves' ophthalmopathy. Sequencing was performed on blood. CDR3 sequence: CASRLTVGSTGELFF. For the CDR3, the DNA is TGTGCCAGCAGGCTTACGGTGGGATCCACCGGGGAGCTGTTTTTT.